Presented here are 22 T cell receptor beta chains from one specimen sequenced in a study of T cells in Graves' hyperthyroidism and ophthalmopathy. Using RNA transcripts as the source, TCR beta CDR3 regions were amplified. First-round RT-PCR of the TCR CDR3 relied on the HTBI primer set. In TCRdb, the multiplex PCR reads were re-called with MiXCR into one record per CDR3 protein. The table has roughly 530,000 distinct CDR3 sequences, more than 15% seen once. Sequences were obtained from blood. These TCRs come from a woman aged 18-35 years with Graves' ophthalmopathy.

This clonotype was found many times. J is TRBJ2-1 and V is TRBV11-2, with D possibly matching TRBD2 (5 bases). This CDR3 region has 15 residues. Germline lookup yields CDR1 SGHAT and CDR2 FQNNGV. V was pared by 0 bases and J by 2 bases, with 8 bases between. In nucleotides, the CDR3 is TGTGCCAGCAGCTTAGAAGCGGCTGCCTACAATGAGCAGTTCTTC. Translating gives CASSLEAAAYNEQFF.

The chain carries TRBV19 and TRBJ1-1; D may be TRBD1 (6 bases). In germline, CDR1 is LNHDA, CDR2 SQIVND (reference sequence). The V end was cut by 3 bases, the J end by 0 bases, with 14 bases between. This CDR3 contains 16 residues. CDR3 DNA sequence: TGTGCCAGTAGTATCCGACGGACAGAGATGAACACTGAAGCTTTCTTT. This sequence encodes CASSIRRTEMNTEAFF.

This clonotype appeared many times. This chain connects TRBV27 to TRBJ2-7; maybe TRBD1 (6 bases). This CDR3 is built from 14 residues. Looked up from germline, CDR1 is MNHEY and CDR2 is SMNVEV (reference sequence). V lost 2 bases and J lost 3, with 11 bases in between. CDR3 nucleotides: TGTGCCAGCAGTTTAACGAAGACAGGCTACGAGCAGTACTTC. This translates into CASSLTKTGYEQYF.

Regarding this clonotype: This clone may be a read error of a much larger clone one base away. The CDR3 loop reads CASGERDGSSYEQYF. The CDR3 DNA sequence: TGTGCCAGCGGTGAGCGGGACGGGAGCTCCTACGAGCAGTACTTC. The chain couples TRBV6-1 to TRBJ2-7; 7 bases line up with TRBD2. This CDR3 has 15 residues. The germline gives CDR1 MNHNS, CDR2 SASEGT.

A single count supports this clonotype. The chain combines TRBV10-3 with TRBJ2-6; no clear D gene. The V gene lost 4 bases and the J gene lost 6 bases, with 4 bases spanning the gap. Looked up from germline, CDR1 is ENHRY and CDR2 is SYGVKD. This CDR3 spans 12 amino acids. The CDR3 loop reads CAISAEANVLTF. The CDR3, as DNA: TGTGCCATCAGTGCCGAGGCCAACGTCCTGACTTTC.

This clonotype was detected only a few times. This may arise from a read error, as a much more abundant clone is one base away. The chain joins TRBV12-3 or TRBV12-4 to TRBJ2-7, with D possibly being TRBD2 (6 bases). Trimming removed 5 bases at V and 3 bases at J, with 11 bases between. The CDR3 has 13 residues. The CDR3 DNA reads TGTGCCAGCAGTCGGGGGACCCACTACGAGCAGTACTTC. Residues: CASSRGTHYEQYF.

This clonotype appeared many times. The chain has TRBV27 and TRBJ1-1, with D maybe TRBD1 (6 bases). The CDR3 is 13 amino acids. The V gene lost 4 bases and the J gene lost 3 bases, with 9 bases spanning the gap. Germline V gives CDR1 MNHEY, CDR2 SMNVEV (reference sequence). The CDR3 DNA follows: TGTGCCAGCAGTTCTGGACAGCACACTGAAGCTTTCTTT. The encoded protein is CASSSGQHTEAFF.

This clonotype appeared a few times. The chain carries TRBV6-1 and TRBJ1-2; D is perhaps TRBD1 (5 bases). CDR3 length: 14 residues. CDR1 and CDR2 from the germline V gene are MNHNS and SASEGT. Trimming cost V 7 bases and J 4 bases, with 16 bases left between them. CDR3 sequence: CASTPGQGRYGYTF. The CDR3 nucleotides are TGTGCCAGCACCCCGGGCCAGGGTCGCTATGGCTACACCTTC.

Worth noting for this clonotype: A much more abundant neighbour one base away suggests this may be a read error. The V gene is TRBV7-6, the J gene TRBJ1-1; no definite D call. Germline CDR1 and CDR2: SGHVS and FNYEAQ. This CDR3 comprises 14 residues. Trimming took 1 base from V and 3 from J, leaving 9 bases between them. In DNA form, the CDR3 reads TGTGCCAGCAGCTTAGGCCTGGAGGACACTGAAGCTTTCTTT. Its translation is CASSLGLEDTEAFF.

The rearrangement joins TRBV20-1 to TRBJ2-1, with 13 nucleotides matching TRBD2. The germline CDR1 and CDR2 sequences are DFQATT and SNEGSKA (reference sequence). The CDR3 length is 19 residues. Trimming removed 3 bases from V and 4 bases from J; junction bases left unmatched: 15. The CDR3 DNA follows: TGCAGTGCTAGGAGGAGGACTAGCGGGAGACTGTTGGATTACAATGAGCAGTTCTTC. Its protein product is CSARRRTSGRLLDYNEQFF.

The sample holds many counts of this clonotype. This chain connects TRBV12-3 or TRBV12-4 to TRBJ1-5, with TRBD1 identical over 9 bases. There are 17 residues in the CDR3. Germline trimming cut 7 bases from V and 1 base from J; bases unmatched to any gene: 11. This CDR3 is CASTPMWTGASNQPQHF. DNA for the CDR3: TGTGCCAGCACCCCGATGTGGACAGGGGCAAGCAATCAGCCCCAGCATTTT.

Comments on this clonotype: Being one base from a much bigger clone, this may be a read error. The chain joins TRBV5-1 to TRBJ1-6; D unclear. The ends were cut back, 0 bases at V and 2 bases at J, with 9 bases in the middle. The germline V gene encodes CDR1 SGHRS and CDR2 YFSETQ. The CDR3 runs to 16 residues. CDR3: CASSLGQSPYNSPLHF. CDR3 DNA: TGCGCCAGCAGCTTGGGTCAGAGCCCCTATAATTCACCCCTCCACTTT. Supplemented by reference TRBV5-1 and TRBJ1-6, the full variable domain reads KAGVTQTPRYLIKTRGQQVTLSCSPISGHRSVSWYQQTPGQGLQFLFEYFSETQRNKGNFPGRFSGRQFSNSRSEMNVSTLELGDSALYLCASSLGQSPYNSPLHFGNGTRLTVT.

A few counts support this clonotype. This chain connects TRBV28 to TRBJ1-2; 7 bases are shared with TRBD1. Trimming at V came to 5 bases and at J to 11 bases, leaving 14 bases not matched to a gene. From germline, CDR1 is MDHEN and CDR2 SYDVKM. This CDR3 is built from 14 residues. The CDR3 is CASSVTGTGVGYTF. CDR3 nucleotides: TGTGCCAGCAGTGTGACAGGGACCGGGGTGGGGTACACCTTC.

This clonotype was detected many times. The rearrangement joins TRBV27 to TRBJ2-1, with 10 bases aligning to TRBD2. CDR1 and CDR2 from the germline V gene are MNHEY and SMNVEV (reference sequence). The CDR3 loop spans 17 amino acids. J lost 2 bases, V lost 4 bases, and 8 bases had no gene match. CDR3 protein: CASSSFGLAVPYNEQFF. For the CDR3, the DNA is TGTGCCAGCAGTTCTTTTGGACTAGCGGTACCCTACAATGAGCAGTTCTTC.

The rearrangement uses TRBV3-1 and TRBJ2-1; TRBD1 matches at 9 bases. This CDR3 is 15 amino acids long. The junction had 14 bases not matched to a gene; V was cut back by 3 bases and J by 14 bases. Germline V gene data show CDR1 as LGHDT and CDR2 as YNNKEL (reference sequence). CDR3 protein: CASSQLPGQGFRKFF. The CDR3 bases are TGTGCCAGCAGCCAGTTACCGGGACAGGGATTTCGGAAGTTCTTC.

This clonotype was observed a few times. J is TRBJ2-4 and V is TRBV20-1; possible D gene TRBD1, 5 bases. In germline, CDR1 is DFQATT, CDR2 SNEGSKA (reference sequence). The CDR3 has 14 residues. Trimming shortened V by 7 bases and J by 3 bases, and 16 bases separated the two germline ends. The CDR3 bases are TGCAGTGTGTGGCAGGGTCTTGACAAAAACATTCAGTACTTC. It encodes CSVWQGLDKNIQYF.

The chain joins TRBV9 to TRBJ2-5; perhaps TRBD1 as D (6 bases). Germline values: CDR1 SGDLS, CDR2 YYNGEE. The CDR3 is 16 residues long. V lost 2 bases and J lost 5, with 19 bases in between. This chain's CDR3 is CASSVAPRTEPETQYF. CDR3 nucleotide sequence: TGTGCCAGCAGCGTGGCTCCGAGGACAGAACCGGAGACCCAGTACTTC.

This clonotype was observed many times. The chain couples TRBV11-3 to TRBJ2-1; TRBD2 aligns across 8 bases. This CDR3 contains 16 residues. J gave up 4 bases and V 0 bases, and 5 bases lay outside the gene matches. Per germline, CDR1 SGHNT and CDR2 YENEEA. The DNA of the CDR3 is TGTGCCAGCAGCTTAGAGGTTAGCGGGATTTACAATGAGCAGTTCTTC. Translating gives CASSLEVSGIYNEQFF.

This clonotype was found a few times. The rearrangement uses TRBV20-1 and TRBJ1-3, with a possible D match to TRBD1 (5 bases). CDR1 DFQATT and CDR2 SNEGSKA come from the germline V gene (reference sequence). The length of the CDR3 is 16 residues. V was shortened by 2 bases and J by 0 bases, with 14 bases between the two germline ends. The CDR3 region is CSARIDSTFSGNTIYF. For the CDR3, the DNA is TGCAGTGCTAGAATAGACAGCACATTCTCTGGAAACACCATATATTTT.

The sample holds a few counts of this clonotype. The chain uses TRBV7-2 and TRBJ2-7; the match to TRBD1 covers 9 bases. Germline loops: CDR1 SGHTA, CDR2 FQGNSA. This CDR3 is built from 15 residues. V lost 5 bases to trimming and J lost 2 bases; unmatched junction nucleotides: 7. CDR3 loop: CASSPEGQGPYEQYF. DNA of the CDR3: TGTGCCAGCAGCCCTGAAGGACAGGGGCCCTACGAGCAGTACTTC.

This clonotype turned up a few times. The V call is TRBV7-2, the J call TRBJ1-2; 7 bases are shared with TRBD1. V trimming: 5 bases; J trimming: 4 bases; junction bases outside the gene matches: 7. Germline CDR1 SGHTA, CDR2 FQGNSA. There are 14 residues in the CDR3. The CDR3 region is CASSPDREAYGYTF. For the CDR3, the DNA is TGTGCCAGCAGCCCCGACAGGGAGGCCTATGGCTACACCTTC.

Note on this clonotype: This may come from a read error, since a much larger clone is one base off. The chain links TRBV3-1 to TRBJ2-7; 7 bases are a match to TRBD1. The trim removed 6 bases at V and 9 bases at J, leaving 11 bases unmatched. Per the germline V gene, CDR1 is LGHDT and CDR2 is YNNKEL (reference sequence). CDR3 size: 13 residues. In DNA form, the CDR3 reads TGTGCCAGCAGTACAGGGGCCTTGGGCGGGCAGTACTTC. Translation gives CASSTGALGGQYF.